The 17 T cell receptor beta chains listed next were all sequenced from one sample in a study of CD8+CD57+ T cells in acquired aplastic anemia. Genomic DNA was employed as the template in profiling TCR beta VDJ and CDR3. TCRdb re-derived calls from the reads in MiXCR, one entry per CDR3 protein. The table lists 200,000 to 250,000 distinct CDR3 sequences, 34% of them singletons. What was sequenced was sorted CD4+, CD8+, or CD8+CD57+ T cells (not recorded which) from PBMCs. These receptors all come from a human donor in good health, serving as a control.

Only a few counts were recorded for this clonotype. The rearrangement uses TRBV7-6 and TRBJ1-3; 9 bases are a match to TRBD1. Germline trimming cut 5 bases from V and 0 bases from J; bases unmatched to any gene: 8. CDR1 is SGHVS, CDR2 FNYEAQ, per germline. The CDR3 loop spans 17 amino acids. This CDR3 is CASSRRGQGSSGNTIYF. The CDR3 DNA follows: TGTGCCAGCAGCCGACGGGGACAGGGCTCCTCTGGAAACACCATATATTTT.

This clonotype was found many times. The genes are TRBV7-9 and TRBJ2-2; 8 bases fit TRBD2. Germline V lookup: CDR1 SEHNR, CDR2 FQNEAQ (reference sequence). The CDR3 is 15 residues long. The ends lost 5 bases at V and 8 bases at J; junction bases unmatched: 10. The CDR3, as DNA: TGTGCCAGCAGCCAAAGCGGGGGATTCTTAGGGGAGCTGTTTTTT. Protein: CASSQSGGFLGELFF.

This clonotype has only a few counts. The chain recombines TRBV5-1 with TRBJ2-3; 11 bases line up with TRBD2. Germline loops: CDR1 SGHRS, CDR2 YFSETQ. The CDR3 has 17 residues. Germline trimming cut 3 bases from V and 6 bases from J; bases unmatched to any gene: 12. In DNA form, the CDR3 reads TGCGCCAGCAGCTCGCCGACTAGCGGGGTAACTTCCGATACGCAGTATTTT. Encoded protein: CASSSPTSGVTSDTQYF.

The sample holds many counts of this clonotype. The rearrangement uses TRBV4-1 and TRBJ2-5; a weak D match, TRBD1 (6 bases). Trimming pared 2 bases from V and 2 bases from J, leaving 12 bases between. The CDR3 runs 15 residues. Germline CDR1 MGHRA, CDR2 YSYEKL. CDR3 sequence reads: CASSQSDRRQETQYF. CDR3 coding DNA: TGCGCCAGCAGCCAATCAGACAGGAGGCAAGAGACCCAGTACTTC.

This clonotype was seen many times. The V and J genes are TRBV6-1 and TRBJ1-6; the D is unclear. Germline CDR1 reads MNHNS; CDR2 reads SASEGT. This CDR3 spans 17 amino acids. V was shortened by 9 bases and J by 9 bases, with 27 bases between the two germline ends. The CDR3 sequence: CASSKLGSLGSVSPLHF. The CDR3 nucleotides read TGTGCCAGTAGTAAGTTAGGTAGCCTGGGTTCGGTTTCACCCCTCCACTTT.

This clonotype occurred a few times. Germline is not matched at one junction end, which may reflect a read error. CDR3 DNA: TGCGCCAGCAGCACACCCCAGGCGGACAGGACTACTAACTATGGCTGCACCTTC. It encodes CASSTPQADRTTNYGCTF. The rearrangement joins TRBV5-1 to TRBJ1-2; 7 bases match TRBD1. The CDR3 covers 18 residues. CDR1 is SGHRS and CDR2 is YFSETQ in the germline V gene. Filled out from reference TRBV5-1 and TRBJ1-2, the complete variable domain reads KAGVTQTPRYLIKTRGQQVTLSCSPISGHRSVSWYQQTPGQGLQFLFEYFSETQRNKGNFPGRFSGRQFSNSRSEMNVSTLELGDSALYLCASSTPQADRTTNYGCTFGSGTRLTVV.

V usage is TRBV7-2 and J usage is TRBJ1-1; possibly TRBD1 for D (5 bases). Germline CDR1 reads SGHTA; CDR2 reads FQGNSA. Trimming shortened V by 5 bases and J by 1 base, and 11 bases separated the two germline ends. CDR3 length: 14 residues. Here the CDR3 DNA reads TGTGCCAGCAGCCCGGCGGGACGGAACACTGAAGCTTTCTTT. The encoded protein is CASSPAGRNTEAFF.

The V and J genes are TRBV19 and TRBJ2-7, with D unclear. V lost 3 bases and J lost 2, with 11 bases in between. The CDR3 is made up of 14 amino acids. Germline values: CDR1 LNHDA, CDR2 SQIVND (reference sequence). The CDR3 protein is CASSIGDSTYEQYF. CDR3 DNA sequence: TGTGCCAGTAGTATTGGAGATTCGACCTACGAGCAGTACTTC.

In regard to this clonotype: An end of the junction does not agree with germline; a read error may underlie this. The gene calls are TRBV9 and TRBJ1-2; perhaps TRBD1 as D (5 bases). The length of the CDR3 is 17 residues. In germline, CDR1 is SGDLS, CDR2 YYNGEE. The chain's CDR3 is CASSVGSVQAMNYGYAF. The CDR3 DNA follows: TGTGCCAGCAGCGTAGGATCGGTACAGGCGATGAACTATGGCTACGCCTTC.

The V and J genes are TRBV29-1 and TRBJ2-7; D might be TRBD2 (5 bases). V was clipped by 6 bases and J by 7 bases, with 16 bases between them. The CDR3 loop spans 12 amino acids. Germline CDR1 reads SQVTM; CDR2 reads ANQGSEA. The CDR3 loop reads CSVGSPEREQYF. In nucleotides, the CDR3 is TGCAGCGTGGGGAGCCCCGAGCGAGAGCAGTACTTC.

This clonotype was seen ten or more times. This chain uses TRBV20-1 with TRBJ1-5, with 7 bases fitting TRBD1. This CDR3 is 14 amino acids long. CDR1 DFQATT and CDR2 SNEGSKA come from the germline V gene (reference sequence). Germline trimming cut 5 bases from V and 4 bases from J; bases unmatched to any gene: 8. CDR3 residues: CSASPGTENQPQHF. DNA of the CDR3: TGCAGTGCTTCTCCCGGGACAGAGAATCAGCCCCAGCATTTT.

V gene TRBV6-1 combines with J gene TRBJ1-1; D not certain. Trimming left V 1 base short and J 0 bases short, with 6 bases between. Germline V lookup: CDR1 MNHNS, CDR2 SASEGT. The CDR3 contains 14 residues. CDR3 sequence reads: CASSEDRVNTEAFF. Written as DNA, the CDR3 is TGTGCCAGCAGTGAAGATCGGGTGAACACTGAAGCTTTCTTT.

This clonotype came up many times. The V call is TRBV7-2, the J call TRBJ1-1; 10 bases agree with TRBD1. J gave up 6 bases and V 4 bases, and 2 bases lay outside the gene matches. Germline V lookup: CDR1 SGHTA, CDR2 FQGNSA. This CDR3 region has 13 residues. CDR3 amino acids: CASSWTGGPEAFF. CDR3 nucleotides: TGTGCCAGCAGCTGGACAGGGGGACCTGAAGCTTTCTTT.

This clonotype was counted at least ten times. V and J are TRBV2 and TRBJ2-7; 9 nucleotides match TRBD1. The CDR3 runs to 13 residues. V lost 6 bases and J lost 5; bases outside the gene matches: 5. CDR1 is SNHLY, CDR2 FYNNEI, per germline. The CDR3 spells CASRGTGIHEQYF. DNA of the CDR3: TGTGCCAGCAGGGGGACAGGGATCCACGAGCAGTACTTC.

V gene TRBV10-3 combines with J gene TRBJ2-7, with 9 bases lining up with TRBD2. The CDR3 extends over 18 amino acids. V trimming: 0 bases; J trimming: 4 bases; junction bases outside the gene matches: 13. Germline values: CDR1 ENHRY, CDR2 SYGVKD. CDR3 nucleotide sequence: TGTGCCATCAGTGAGTCTTTACCCCCACTAGCGGGTATATACGAGCAGTACTTC. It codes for CAISESLPPLAGIYEQYF.

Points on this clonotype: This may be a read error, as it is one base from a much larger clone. The chain's CDR3 is CASSELGGDTEAFF. CDR3 bases: TGTGCCAGCAGTGAATTGGGGGGTGACACTGAAGCTTTCTTT. The chain couples TRBV2 to TRBJ1-1, with D tentatively TRBD1 (5 bases). CDR3 size: 14 residues. V gave up 2 bases and J gave up 3 bases, with 10 bases separating them. CDR1 is SNHLY, CDR2 FYNNEI, per germline.

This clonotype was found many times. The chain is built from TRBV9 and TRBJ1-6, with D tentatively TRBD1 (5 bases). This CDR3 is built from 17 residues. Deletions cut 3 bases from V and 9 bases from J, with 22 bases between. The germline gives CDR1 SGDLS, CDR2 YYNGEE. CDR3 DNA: TGTGCCAGCAGCGAGCAGGGTATTCTCCTATCGGGTTCACCCCTCCACTTT. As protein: CASSEQGILLSGSPLHF.